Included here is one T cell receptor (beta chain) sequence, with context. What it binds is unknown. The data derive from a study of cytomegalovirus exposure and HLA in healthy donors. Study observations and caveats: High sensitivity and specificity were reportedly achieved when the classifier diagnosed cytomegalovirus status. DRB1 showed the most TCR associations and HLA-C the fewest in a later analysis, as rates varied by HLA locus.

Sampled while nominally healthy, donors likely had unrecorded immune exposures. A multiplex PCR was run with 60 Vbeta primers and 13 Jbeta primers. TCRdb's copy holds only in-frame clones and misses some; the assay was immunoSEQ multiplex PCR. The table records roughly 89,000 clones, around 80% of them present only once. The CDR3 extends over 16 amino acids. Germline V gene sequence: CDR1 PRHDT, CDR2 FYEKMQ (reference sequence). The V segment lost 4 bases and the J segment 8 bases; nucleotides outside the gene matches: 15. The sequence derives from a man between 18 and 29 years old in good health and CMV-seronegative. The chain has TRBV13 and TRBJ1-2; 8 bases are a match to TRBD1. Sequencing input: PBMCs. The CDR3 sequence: CASSSRAGTGRAGYTF. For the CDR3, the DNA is TGTGCCAGCAGCTCTCGAGCCGGGACAGGCCGGGCAGGCTACACCTTC.